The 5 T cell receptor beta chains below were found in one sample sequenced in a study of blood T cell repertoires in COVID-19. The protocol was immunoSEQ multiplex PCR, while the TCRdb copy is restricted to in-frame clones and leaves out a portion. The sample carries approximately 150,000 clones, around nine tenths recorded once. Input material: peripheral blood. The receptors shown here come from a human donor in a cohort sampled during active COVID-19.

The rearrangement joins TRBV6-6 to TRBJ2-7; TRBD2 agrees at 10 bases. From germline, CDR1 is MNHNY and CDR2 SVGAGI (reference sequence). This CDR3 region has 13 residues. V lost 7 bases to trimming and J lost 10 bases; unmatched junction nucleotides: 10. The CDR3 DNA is TGTGCCAGCAACCCCCGCGGACTAGCGGAACAGTACTTC. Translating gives CASNPRGLAEQYF.

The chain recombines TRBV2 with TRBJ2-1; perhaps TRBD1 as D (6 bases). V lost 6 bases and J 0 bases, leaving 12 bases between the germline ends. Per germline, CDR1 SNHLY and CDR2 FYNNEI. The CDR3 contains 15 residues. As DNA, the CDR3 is TGTGCCAGCAGACAAGGGACATTCTCCTACAATGAGCAGTTCTTC. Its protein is CASRQGTFSYNEQFF.

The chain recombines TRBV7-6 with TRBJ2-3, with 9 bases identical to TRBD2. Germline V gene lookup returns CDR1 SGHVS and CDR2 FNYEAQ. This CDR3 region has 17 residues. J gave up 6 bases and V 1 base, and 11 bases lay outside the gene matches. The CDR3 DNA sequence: TGTGCCAGCAGCTTAGATACCGGGACTAGCCTGTCGGATACGCAGTATTTT. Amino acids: CASSLDTGTSLSDTQYF.

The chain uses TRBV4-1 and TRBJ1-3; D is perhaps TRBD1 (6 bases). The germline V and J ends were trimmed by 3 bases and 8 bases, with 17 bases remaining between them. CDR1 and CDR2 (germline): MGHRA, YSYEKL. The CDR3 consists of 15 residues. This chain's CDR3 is CASSQAYRVMDTIYF. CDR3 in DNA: TGCGCCAGCAGCCAGGCATACAGGGTGATGGACACCATATATTTT.

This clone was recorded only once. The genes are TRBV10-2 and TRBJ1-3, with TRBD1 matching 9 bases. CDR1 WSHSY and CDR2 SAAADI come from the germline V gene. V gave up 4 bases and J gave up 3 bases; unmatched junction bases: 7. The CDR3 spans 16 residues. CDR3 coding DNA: TGCGCCAGCAGTGGGATAAACAGGGGGCTTGGAAACACCATATATTTT. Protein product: CASSGINRGLGNTIYF.